Sequencing of this T cell receptor (beta chain) was carried out in a study of shared clonotypes between healthy human individuals. Study-wide results and limits: Sorted-subset sequencing was shown by rarefaction to be incomplete despite large depth. Four donors had approximately 4.6% of their naive CD4 clonotypes in common.

Generated by immunoSEQ multiplex PCR, the TCRdb table keeps only in-frame clones and is missing some. The sample includes around 2,000,000 clones, about 93% of them seen just once. Positive CCR7 selection of CD45RO-negative cells yielded the naive CD8 cells, and terminally differentiated effector memory CD45RA+ cells were excluded. Each sample came from a Caucasian adult donor living in Nashville, Tennessee. A word on this clone: Its matching antigen is unknown.

Input material: naive CD8+ T cells from PBMCs. This receptor was identified in a man between 18 and 35 years old in good health. Some clones in this sample may be carry-over from other donors' samples.

CDR3 nucleotides: TGTGCCAGTAGGGCCGGGACTAGCGGTCTGAGTGAGTACTTC. Amino acids: CASRAGTSGLSEYF. The chain uses TRBV19 and TRBJ2-7; 11 bases align to TRBD2. The CDR3 covers 14 residues. Germline CDR1 reads LNHDA; CDR2 reads SQIVND (reference sequence). Unmatched junction bases numbered 12, after V lost 6 bases and J lost 11 bases.